The clone carrying this T cell receptor beta chain has only a few counts. This CDR3 has 14 amino acids. Germline V gene lookup returns CDR1 DFQATT and CDR2 SNEGSKA (reference sequence). Trimming cost V 0 bases and J 2 bases, with 8 bases left between them. TCRdb used MiXCR to reprocess the RT-PCR reads, holding one entry per CDR3 protein. Among about 700,000 distinct CDR3 sequences, approximately 15% were seen once, and the ten largest hold 3.6%. Material: memory CD4+ T cells from blood. The chain combines TRBV20-1 with TRBJ1-3, with D tentatively TRBD1 (5 bases). The sequence was obtained from a female donor in good health, serving as a healthy control. The DNA of the CDR3 is TGCAGTGCTAGAGACCCGACAGCTGGAAACACCATATATTTT. Its translation: CSARDPTAGNTIYF.